What follows are 25 T cell receptor beta chains derived from one specimen sequenced in a study of blood T cell repertoires in COVID-19. TCRdb keeps only in-frame clones here, not all; method: immunoSEQ multiplex PCR. The sample includes about 140,000 clones, around 78% of them seen just once. The sample consisted of peripheral blood. These receptor sequences come from a woman aged 60-75 years with acute or convalescent COVID-19.

V gene TRBV11-2 combines with J gene TRBJ2-2; TRBD1 is a possible D gene (5 bases). CDR1 and CDR2 from the germline V gene are SGHAT and FQNNGV. The CDR3 is 14 residues long. V dropped 4 bases and J dropped 6 bases, with 12 bases sitting between them. CDR3 DNA: TGTGCCAGCAGCTCAGGGATCAGCGCCGGGGAGCTGTTTTTT. Protein sequence: CASSSGISAGELFF.

This chain links TRBV19 with TRBJ2-3, with D maybe TRBD2 (5 bases). Deletions cut 3 bases from V and 6 bases from J, with 7 bases between. Per germline, CDR1 LNHDA and CDR2 SQIVND (reference sequence). This CDR3 has 12 amino acids. The CDR3 protein is CASSMRGDTQYF. The CDR3 bases are TGTGCCAGTAGTATGCGCGGGGATACGCAGTATTTT.

V and J are TRBV4-1 and TRBJ2-7, with a possible D match to TRBD2 (6 bases). Trimming removed 0 bases at V and 3 bases at J, with 12 bases between. The CDR3 runs 15 residues. CDR1 MGHRA and CDR2 YSYEKL come from the germline V gene. In nucleotides, the CDR3 is TGCGCCAGCAGCCAAGAGTTACGGAGGGGCTACGAGCAGTACTTC. This gives the protein CASSQELRRGYEQYF.

The chain couples TRBV19 to TRBJ2-7; D may be TRBD2 (7 bases). Trimming cost V 3 bases and J 4 bases, with 16 bases left between them. This CDR3 region has 15 residues. The germline V gene encodes CDR1 LNHDA and CDR2 SQIVND (reference sequence). The CDR3 sequence is CASSMARGLKYEQYF. The CDR3 DNA sequence: TGTGCCAGTAGTATGGCGCGGGGGCTAAAGTACGAGCAGTACTTC.

The gene calls are TRBV10-2 and TRBJ2-7; 11 bases agree with TRBD2. This CDR3 comprises 18 residues. Germline V gene sequence: CDR1 WSHSY, CDR2 SAAADI. The trim removed 2 bases at V and 2 bases at J, leaving 11 bases unmatched. Written as DNA, the CDR3 is TGCGCCAGCAGTGAGACTAGCGGGAGAAGGCTGGGAGCCTACGAGCAGTACTTC. This codes for CASSETSGRRLGAYEQYF.

This clone has just one count. The chain couples TRBV9 to TRBJ2-1; 10 nucleotides line up with TRBD2. V gave up 0 bases and J gave up 0 bases; unmatched junction bases: 9. Per the germline V gene, CDR1 is SGDLS and CDR2 is YYNGEE. The length of the CDR3 is 19 residues. CDR3 amino acids: CASSVEVLASGSSYNEQFF. The CDR3 DNA is TGTGCCAGCAGCGTAGAGGTGTTGGCTAGCGGGAGCTCCTACAATGAGCAGTTCTTC. Using reference TRBV9 and TRBJ2-1 for the parts outside the CDR3, the full variable domain is DSGVTQTPKHLITATGQRVTLRCSPRSGDLSVYWYQQSLDQGLQFLIQYYNGEERAKGNILERFSAQQFPDLHSELNLSSLELGDSALYFCASSVEVLASGSSYNEQFFGPGTRLTVL.

The V gene is TRBV30, the J gene TRBJ2-7; 7 bases align to TRBD2. V lost 1 base and J lost 0; bases outside the gene matches: 0. This CDR3 is 13 amino acids long. CDR1 and CDR2 (germline): GTSNPN, SVGIG (reference sequence). The CDR3 nucleotides are TGTGCCTGGAGTGGGGACTACTCCTACGAGCAGTACTTC. Translation: CAWSGDYSYEQYF.

For the CDR3, the DNA is TGTGCCAGCAGCCCTGGGACATCCGACTATGGCTACACCTTC. It is translated as CASSPGTSDYGYTF. The chain couples TRBV28 to TRBJ1-2; perhaps TRBD1 as D (6 bases). Germline CDR1 reads MDHEN; CDR2 reads SYDVKM. V was shortened by 6 bases and J by 3 bases, with 14 bases between the two germline ends. The CDR3 runs 14 residues.

A few counts support this clone. The rearrangement links TRBV2 to TRBJ1-6, with a tentative D call TRBD1 (6 bases). V shed 6 bases and J shed 13 bases, with 22 bases lying between them. Germline V gene lookup returns CDR1 SNHLY and CDR2 FYNNEI. The CDR3 consists of 15 residues. The CDR3 loop reads CASSRDTALAVPLHF. The CDR3 DNA is TGTGCCAGCAGCCGGGACACAGCGTTGGCGGTGCCCCTCCACTTT.

The genes are TRBV19 and TRBJ1-5; 7 nucleotides line up with TRBD1. The CDR3 spans 15 residues. CDR1 and CDR2 (germline): LNHDA, SQIVND (reference sequence). The J segment lost 5 bases and the V segment lost 6 bases, leaving 10 bases of the junction unmatched. The CDR3 DNA follows: TGTGCCAGTAGCAAAACAGGGGTGTGGGATCAGCCCCAGCATTTT. It translates to CASSKTGVWDQPQHF.

The rearrangement uses TRBV6-6 and TRBJ2-1, with no clear D. Trimming pared 4 bases from V and 4 bases from J, leaving 8 bases between. The CDR3 is 13 residues long. Germline V gives CDR1 MNHNY, CDR2 SVGAGI (reference sequence). The CDR3 region is CASSSTSYNEQFF. The CDR3 DNA reads as TGTGCCAGCAGTTCCACTTCTTACAATGAGCAGTTCTTC.

The chain carries TRBV18 and TRBJ1-3; D unresolved. CDR1 KGHSH and CDR2 LQKENI come from the germline V gene. The CDR3 is 15 amino acids. Trimming stripped 0 bases from V and 7 bases from J, with 13 bases between. DNA of the CDR3: TGTGCCAGCTCACCACCCGGCCGCCTCGGGAACACCATATATTTT. Translating it yields CASSPPGRLGNTIYF.

This chain joins TRBV11-3 and TRBJ2-1; 14 bases match TRBD2. The germline V gene has CDR1 SGHNT and CDR2 YENEEA. The CDR3 loop spans 16 amino acids. V lost 5 bases and J lost 8; bases outside the gene matches: 8. The CDR3 protein is CASSGRLAGGPDEQFF. Here the CDR3 DNA reads TGTGCCAGCAGCGGCAGACTAGCGGGAGGGCCAGATGAGCAGTTCTTC.

The chain joins TRBV7-9 to TRBJ2-1, with 11 bases that match TRBD2. The CDR3 extends over 18 amino acids. J was trimmed by 3 bases and V by 2 bases; bases with no gene match: 9. Germline loops: CDR1 SEHNR, CDR2 FQNEAQ (reference sequence). The DNA for the CDR3 is TGTGCCAGCAGCTTACGTCTCGCTAGCGGGAGGTTCTACAATGAGCAGTTCTTC. This codes for CASSLRLASGRFYNEQFF.

The rearrangement uses TRBV14 and TRBJ1-1; 7 nucleotides align to TRBD1. Germline V gene lookup returns CDR1 SGHDN and CDR2 FVKESK. This CDR3 has 15 amino acids. J was trimmed by 1 base and V by 4 bases; bases with no gene match: 6. The DNA for the CDR3 is TGTGCCAGCAGCCGGAACAGGGGTGAGAACACTGAAGCTTTCTTT. This codes for CASSRNRGENTEAFF.

V and J are TRBV29-1 and TRBJ2-1, with 8 bases aligning to TRBD2. This CDR3 spans 20 amino acids. Trimming removed 2 bases from V and 4 bases from J; junction bases left unmatched: 22. The germline CDR1 and CDR2 sequences are SQVTM and ANQGSEA. CDR3 sequence: CSVEFRSDPWREVDYNEQFF. In nucleotides, the CDR3 is TGCAGCGTTGAATTTCGGTCGGACCCCTGGCGGGAGGTAGATTACAATGAGCAGTTCTTC.

V is TRBV28 and J is TRBJ1-1; a possible D gene is TRBD1 (6 bases). From germline, CDR1 is MDHEN and CDR2 SYDVKM. The CDR3 has 16 amino acids. Trimming pared 5 bases from V and 5 bases from J, leaving 21 bases between. The CDR3 reads CASSENLGGLKTEAFF. The CDR3 coding sequence is TGTGCCAGCAGTGAAAACCTGGGGGGGCTAAAAACTGAAGCTTTCTTT.

The rearrangement links TRBV11-3 to TRBJ1-4; no firm D call. The CDR3 has 16 residues. Germline V gene sequence: CDR1 SGHNT, CDR2 YENEEA. The V gene lost 7 bases and the J gene lost 5 bases, with 20 bases spanning the gap. This CDR3 is CASNPERGAENEKLFF. CDR3 coding DNA: TGTGCCAGCAACCCCGAGCGGGGAGCCGAAAATGAAAAACTGTTTTTT.

J is TRBJ2-3 and V is TRBV19; D ambiguous. This CDR3 contains 13 residues. V was clipped by 4 bases and J by 2 bases, with 7 bases between them. Per the germline V gene, CDR1 is LNHDA and CDR2 is SQIVND (reference sequence). CDR3 sequence (DNA): TGTGCCAGTAGTAGGTCTAACACAGATACGCAGTATTTT. It translates to CASSRSNTDTQYF.

The chain combines TRBV19 with TRBJ1-1, with 8 bases lining up with TRBD1. The trim removed 7 bases at V and 5 bases at J, leaving 9 bases unmatched. Per germline, CDR1 LNHDA and CDR2 SQIVND (reference sequence). The CDR3 extends over 14 amino acids. The CDR3 bases are TGTGCCAGTAACTGGGGCAGGGGGCAAACTGAAGCTTTCTTT. It is translated as CASNWGRGQTEAFF.

The rearrangement links TRBV5-1 to TRBJ2-1; D may be TRBD2 (6 bases). Looked up from germline, CDR1 is SGHRS and CDR2 is YFSETQ. Deletions cut 4 bases from V and 6 bases from J, with 23 bases between. The CDR3 is made up of 17 amino acids. CDR3 nucleotides: TGCGCCAGCAGCCCCAACCCGGGACTTATCGGGGGCAATGAGCAGTTCTTC. This translates into CASSPNPGLIGGNEQFF.

This chain connects TRBV9 to TRBJ2-1, with TRBD2 matching 11 bases. J was trimmed by 7 bases and V by 3 bases; bases with no gene match: 24. Germline CDR1 and CDR2: SGDLS and YYNGEE. CDR3 size: 21 residues. Written as DNA, the CDR3 is TGTGCCAGCAGCGCACCCGAAACGGGGCCGCGACTAGCGGGGTCTCAAAATGAGCAGTTCTTC. Residues: CASSAPETGPRLAGSQNEQFF.

The CDR3 nucleotides are TGCGCCAGCAGCTTGAAGGCAGGGAACTACGAGCAGTACTTC. Protein sequence: CASSLKAGNYEQYF. J is TRBJ2-7 and V is TRBV5-1; a weak D match, TRBD1 (5 bases). The germline V and J ends were trimmed by 1 base and 3 bases, with 11 bases remaining between them. This CDR3 is 14 amino acids long. In germline, CDR1 is SGHRS, CDR2 YFSETQ.

This sequence joins TRBV6-1 and TRBJ2-4, with a weak D call TRBD2 (5 bases). This CDR3 comprises 14 residues. CDR1 MNHNS and CDR2 SASEGT come from the germline V gene. Trimming took off 1 base at V and 1 base at J, with 5 bases between the two ends. DNA of the CDR3: TGTGCCAGCAGTGAAGTAGCGGCCAAAAACATTCAGTACTTC. This codes for CASSEVAAKNIQYF.

The sample holds a few counts of this clone. The rearrangement joins TRBV6-5 to TRBJ2-1, with D perhaps matching TRBD1 (5 bases). This CDR3 comprises 12 residues. Germline-derived CDR1 and CDR2 are MNHEY and SVGAGI. Trimming took off 5 bases at V and 8 bases at J, with 10 bases between the two ends. The CDR3 sequence: CASSPIGDEQFF. DNA for the CDR3: TGTGCCAGCAGTCCCATAGGGGATGAGCAGTTCTTC.